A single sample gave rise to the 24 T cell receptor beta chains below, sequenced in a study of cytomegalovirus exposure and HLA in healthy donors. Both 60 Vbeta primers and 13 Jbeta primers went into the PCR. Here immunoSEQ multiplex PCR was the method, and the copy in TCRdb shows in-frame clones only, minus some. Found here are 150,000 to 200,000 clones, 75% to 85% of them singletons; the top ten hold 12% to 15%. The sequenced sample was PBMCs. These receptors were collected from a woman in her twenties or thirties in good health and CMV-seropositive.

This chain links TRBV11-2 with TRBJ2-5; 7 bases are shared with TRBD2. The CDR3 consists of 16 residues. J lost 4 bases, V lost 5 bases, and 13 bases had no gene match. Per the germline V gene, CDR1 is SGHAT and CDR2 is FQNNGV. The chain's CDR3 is CASSARDYRFPETQYF. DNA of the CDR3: TGTGCCAGCAGCGCCCGGGACTACCGTTTCCCAGAGACCCAGTACTTC. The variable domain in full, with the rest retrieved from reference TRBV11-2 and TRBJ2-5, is EAGVAQSPRYKIIEKRQSVAFWCNPISGHATLYWYQQILGQGPKLLIQFQNNGVVDDSQLPKDRFSAERLKGVDSTLKIQPAKLEDSAVYLCASSARDYRFPETQYFGPGTRLLVL.

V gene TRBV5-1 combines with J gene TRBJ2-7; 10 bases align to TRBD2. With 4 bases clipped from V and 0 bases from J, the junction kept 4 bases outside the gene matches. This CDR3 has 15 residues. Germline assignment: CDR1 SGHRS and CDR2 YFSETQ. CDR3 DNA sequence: TGCGCCAGCAGCCTAAGCGGGGGGGCCTCCTACGAGCAGTACTTC. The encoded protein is CASSLSGGASYEQYF.

CDR3 sequence (DNA): TGCGCCAGCAGCCTCACAGACAGGGTCTGGGCTGAAGCTTTCTTT. Its translation: CASSLTDRVWAEAFF. This chain connects TRBV4-3 to TRBJ1-1; 7 nucleotides align to TRBD1. The germline CDR1 and CDR2 sequences are LGHNA and YSLEER. Losses at the gene ends were 4 bases for V and 6 bases for J; bases not matched to a gene: 11. CDR3 length: 15 residues.

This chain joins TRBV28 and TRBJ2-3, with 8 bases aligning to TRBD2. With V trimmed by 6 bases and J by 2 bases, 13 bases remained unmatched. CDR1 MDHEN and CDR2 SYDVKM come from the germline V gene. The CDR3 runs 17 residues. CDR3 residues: CASRRDRTSFYTDTQYF. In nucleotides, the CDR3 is TGTGCCAGCAGGAGAGATAGGACTAGCTTTTACACAGATACGCAGTATTTT.

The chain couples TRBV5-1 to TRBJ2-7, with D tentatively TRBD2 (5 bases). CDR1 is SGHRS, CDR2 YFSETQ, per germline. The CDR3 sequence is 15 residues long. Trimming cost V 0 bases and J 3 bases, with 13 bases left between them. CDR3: CASSLDPDGNYEQYF. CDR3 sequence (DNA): TGCGCCAGCAGCTTGGATCCCGACGGGAACTACGAGCAGTACTTC.

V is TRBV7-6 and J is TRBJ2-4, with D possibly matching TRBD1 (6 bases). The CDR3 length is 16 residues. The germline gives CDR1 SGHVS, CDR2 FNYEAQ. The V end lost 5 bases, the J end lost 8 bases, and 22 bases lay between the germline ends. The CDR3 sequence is CASSPLQGLTLHIQYF. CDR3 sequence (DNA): TGTGCCAGCAGCCCTCTCCAGGGGCTGACCTTGCACATTCAGTACTTC.

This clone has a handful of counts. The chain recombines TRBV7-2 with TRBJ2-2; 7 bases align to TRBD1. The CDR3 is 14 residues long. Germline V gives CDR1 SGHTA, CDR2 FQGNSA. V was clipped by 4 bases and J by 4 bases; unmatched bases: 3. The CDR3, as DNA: TGTGCCAGCAGCTCACAGGGGCGCACCGGGGAGCTGTTTTTT. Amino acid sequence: CASSSQGRTGELFF.

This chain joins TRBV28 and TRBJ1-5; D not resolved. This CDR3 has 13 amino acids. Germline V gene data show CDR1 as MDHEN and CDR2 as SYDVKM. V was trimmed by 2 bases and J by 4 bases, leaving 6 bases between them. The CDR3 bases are TGTGCCAGCAGTTTAGTGAGGAATCAGCCCCAGCATTTT. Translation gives CASSLVRNQPQHF.

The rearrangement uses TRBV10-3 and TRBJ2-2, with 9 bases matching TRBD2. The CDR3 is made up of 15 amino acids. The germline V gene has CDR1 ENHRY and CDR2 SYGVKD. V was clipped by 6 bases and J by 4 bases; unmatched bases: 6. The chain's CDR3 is CAIRLGGGATGELFF. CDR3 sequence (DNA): TGTGCCATCAGGCTAGGCGGGGGGGCCACCGGGGAGCTGTTTTTT.

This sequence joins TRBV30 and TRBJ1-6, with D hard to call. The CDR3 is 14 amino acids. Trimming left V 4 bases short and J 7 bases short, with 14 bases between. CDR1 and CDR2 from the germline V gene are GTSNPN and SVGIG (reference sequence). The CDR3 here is CAWNTGGINSPLHF. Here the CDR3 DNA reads TGTGCCTGGAATACGGGAGGGATCAATTCACCCCTCCACTTT. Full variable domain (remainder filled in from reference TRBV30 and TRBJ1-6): SQTIHQWPATLVQPVGSPLSLECTVEGTSNPNLYWYRQAAGRGLQLLFYSVGIGQISSEVPQNLSASRPQDRQFILSSKKLLLSDSGFYLCAWNTGGINSPLHFGNGTRLTVT.

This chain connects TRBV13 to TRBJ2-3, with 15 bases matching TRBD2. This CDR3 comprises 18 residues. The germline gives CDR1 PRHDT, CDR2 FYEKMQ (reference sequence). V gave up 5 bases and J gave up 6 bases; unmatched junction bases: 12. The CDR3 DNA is TGTGCCAGCAGCCCTCGCCACGGACTAGCGGGAGGGCTGGATACGCAGTATTTT. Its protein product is CASSPRHGLAGGLDTQYF.

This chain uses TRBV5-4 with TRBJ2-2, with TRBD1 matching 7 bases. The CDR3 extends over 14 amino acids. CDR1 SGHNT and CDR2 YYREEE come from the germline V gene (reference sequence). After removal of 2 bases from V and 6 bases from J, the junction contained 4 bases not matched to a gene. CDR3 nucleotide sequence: TGTGCCAGCAGCTTCCTGACAGGGTCCGGGGAGCTGTTTTTT. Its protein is CASSFLTGSGELFF. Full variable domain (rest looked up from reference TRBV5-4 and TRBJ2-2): ETGVTQSPTHLIKTRGQQVTLRCSSQSGHNTVSWYQQALGQGPQFIFQYYREEENGRGNFPPRFSGLQFPNYSSELNVNALELDDSALYLCASSFLTGSGELFFGEGSRLTVL.

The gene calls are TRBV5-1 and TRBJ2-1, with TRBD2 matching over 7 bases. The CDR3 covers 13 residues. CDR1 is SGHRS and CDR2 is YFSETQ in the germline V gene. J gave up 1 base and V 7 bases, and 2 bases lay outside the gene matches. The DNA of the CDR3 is TGCGCCAGCCGCGGGAGTTCCTACAATGAGCAGTTCTTC. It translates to CASRGSSYNEQFF.

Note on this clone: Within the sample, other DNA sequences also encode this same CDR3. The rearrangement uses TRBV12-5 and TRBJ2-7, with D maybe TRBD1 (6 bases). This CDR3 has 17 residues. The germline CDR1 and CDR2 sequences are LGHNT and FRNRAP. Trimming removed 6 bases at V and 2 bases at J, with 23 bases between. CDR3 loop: CASGWLTGLTPPYEQYF. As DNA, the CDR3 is TGTGCTAGTGGCTGGCTCACAGGGCTAACCCCCCCCTACGAGCAGTACTTC.

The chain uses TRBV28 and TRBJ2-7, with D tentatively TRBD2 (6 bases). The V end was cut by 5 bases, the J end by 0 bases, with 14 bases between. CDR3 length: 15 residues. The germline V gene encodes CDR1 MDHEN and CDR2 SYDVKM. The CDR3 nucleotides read TGTGCCAGCAGTGCGAGCGGGCTGAGCTCCTACGAGCAGTACTTC. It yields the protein CASSASGLSSYEQYF.

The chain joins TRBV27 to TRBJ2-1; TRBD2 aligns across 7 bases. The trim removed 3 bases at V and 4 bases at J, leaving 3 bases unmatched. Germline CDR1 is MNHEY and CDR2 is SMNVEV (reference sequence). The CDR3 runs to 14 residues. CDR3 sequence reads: CASSFGAGYNEQFF. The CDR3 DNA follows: TGTGCCAGCAGTTTTGGAGCGGGATACAATGAGCAGTTCTTC.

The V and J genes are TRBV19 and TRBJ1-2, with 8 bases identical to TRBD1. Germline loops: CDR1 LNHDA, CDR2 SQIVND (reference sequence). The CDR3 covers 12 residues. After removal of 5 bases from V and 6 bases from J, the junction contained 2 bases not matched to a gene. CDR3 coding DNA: TGTGCCAGTAGTGACAGGGGACATGGCTACACCTTC. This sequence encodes CASSDRGHGYTF.

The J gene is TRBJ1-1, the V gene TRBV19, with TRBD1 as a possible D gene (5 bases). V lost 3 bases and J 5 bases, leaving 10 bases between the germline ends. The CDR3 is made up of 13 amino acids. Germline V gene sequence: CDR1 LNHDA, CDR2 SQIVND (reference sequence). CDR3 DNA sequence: TGTGCCAGTAGTATGCAGGGTTGGACTGAAGCTTTCTTT. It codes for CASSMQGWTEAFF. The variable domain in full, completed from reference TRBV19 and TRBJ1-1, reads DGGITQSPKYLFRKEGQNVTLSCEQNLNHDAMYWYRQDPGQGLRLIYYSQIVNDFQKGDIAEGYSVSREKKESFPLTVTSAQKNPTAFYLCASSMQGWTEAFFGQGTRLTVV.

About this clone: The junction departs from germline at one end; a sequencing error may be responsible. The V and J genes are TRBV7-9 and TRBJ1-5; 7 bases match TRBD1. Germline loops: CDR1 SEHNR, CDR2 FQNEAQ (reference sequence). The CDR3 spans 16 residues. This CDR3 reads CSSSSWGRGEYQPQHF. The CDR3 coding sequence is TGTTCCAGCAGCTCATGGGGCAGGGGGGAGTATCAGCCCCAGCATTTT.

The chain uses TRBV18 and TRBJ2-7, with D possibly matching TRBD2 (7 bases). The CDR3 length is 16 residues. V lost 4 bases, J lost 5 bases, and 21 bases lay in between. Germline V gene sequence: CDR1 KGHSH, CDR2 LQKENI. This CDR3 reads CASSQFMRGGVDEQYF. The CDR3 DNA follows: TGTGCCAGCTCACAATTCATGAGGGGGGGCGTCGACGAGCAGTACTTC.

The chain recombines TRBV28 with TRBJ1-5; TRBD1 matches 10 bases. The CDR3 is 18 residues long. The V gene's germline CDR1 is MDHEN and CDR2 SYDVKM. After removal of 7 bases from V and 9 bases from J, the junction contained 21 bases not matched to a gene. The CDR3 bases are TGTGCCAGCAAGGGGAGCCGGGACAGGGGCCCCTTTCAGGGGCCCCAGCATTTT. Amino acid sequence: CASKGSRDRGPFQGPQHF.

CDR3 coding DNA: TGCGCCAGCAGCGTCCTCAGGGACACTGAAGCTTTCTTT. This encodes CASSVLRDTEAFF. The chain has TRBV5-1 and TRBJ1-1; D might be TRBD1 (5 bases). The V end was cut by 4 bases, the J end by 3 bases, with 10 bases between. This CDR3 contains 13 residues. The germline V gene has CDR1 SGHRS and CDR2 YFSETQ.

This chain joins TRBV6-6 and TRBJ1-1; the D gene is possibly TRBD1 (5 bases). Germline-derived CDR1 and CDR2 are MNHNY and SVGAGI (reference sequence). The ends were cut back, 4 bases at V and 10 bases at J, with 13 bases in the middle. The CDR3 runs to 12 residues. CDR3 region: CASSSQGSGAFF. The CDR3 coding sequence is TGTGCCAGCAGTTCGCAGGGTTCGGGAGCTTTCTTT.

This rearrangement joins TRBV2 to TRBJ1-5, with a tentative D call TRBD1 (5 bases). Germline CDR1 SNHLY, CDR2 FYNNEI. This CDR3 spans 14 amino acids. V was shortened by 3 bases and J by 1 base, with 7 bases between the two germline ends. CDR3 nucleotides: TGTGCCAGCAGTGAGGGGGGAAGCAATCAGCCCCAGCATTTT. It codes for CASSEGGSNQPQHF.